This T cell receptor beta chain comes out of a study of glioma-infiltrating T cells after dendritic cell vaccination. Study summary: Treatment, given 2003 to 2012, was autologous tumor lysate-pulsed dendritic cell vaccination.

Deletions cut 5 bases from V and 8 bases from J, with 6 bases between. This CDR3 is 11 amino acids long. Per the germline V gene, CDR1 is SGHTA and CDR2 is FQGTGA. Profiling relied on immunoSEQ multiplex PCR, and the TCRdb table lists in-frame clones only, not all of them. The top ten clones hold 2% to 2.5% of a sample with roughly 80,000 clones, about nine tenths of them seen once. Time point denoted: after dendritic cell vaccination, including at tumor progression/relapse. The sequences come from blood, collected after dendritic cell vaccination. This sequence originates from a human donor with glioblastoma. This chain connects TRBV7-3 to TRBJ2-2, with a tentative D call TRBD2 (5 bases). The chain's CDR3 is CASSRGGELFF. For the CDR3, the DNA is TGTGCCAGCAGCCGGGGAGGGGAGCTGTTTTTT.